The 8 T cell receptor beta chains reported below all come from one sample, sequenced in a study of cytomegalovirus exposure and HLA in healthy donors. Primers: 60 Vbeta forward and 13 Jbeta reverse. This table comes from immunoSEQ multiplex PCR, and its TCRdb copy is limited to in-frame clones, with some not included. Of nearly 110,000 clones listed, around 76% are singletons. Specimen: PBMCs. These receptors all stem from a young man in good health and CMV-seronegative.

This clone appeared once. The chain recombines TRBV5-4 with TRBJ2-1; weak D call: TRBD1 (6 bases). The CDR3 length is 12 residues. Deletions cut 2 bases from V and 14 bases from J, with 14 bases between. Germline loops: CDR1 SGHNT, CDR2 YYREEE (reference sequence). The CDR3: CASSFGGAGEFF. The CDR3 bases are TGTGCCAGCAGCTTTGGGGGCGCGGGTGAGTTCTTC. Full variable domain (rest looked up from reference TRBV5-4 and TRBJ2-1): ETGVTQSPTHLIKTRGQQVTLRCSSQSGHNTVSWYQQALGQGPQFIFQYYREEENGRGNFPPRFSGLQFPNYSSELNVNALELDDSALYLCASSFGGAGEFFGPGTRLTVL.

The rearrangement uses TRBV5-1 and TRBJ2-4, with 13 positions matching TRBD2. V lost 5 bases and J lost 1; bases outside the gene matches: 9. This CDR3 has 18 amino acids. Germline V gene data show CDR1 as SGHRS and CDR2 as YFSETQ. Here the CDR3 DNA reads TGCGCCAGCAGTCGTACTAGCGGGGGGGCCTCGGCCAAAAACATTCAGTACTTC. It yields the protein CASSRTSGGASAKNIQYF.

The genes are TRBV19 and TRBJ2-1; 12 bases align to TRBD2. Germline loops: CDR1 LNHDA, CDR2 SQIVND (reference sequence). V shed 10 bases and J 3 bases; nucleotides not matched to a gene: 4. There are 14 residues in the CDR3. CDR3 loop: CATTSGGRYNEQFF. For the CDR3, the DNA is TGTGCCACCACTAGCGGGGGGCGCTACAATGAGCAGTTCTTC.

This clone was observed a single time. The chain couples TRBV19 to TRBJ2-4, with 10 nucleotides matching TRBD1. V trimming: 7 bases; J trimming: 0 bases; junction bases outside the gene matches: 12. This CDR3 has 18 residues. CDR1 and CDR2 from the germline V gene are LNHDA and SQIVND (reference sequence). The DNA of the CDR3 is TGTGCCAGTACCCAAGGGACAGGGGAATCTATAGCCAAAAACATTCAGTACTTC. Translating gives CASTQGTGESIAKNIQYF.

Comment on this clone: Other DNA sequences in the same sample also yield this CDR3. The CDR3 reads CASSYSRANNEQFF. CDR3 bases: TGTGCCAGCAGTTACTCTCGAGCGAACAATGAGCAGTTCTTC. The chain has TRBV6-5 and TRBJ2-1; D not resolved. The CDR3 spans 14 residues. Germline V gives CDR1 MNHEY, CDR2 SVGAGI. Deletions cut 0 bases from V and 5 bases from J, with 8 bases between.

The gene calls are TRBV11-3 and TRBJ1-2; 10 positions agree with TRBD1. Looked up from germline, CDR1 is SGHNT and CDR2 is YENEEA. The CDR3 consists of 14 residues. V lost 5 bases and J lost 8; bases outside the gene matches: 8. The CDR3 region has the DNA TGTGCCAGCAGCGACTGGGGACAGGGGCTGGGCTACACCTTC. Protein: CASSDWGQGLGYTF.

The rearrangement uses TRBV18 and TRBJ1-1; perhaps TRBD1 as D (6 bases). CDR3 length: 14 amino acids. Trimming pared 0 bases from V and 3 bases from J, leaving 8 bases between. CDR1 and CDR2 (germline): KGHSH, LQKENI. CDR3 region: CASSPPQGYTEAFF. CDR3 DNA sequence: TGTGCCAGCTCACCACCACAGGGATACACTGAAGCTTTCTTT.

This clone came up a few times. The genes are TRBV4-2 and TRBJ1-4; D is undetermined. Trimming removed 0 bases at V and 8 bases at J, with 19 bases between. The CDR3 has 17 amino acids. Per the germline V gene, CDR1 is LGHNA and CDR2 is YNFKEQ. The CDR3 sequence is CASSQDVRPTGGEKLFF. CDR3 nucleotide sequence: TGTGCCAGCAGCCAAGATGTAAGACCGACCGGCGGCGAAAAACTGTTTTTT.